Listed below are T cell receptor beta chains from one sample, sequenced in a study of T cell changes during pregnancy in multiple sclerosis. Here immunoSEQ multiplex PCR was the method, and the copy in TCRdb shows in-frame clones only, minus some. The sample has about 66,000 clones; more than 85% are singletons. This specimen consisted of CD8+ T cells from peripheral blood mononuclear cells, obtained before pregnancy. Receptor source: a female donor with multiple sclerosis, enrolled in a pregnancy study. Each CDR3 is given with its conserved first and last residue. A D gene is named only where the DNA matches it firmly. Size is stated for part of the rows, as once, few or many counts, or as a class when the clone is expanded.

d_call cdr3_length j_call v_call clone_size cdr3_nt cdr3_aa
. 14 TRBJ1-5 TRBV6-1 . TGTGCCAGCAGTGGTGACAGAGATAGGCTGCCCCAGCATTTT CASSGDRDRLPQHF
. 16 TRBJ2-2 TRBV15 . TGTGCCACCAGCAGAGTAAGGGGGGGGGCTGCCGGGGAGCTGTTTTTT CATSRVRGGAAGELFF
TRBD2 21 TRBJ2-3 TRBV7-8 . TGTGCCAGCAGCTTAACCAACCACCGGGCCGCCGAGCGGGAGAGCACAGATACGCAGTATTTT CASSLTNHRAAERESTDTQYF
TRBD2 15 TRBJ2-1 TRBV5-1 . TGCGCCAGCAGCTTGACGGGGGGGGCCTACAATGAGCAGTTCTTC CASSLTGGAYNEQFF
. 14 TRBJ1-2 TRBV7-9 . TGTGCCAGCAGCTTTGAGACTTATAACTATGGCTACACCTTC CASSFETYNYGYTF
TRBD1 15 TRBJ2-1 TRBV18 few TGTGCCAGCTCACCTTCGGGACAGGGTAACAATGAGCAGTTCTTC CASSPSGQGNNEQFF
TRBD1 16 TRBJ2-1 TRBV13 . TGTGCCAGCAGCCCGGCCGGGACAGGGGGGTACAATGAGCAGTTCTTC CASSPAGTGGYNEQFF
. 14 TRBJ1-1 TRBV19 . TGTGCCAGTAGTATTGTCGTCGGGAACACTGAAGCTTTCTTT CASSIVVGNTEAFF
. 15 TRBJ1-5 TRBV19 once TGTGCCAGTAGGTTGGGGGGGATCGGGGTTCAGCCCCAGCATTTT CASRLGGIGVQPQHF
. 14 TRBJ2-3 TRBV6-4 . TGTGCCAGCAGTGACTCTAGACTCCCCGGGGCGCAGTATTTT CASSDSRLPGAQYF
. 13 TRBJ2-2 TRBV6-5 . TGTGCCAGCAGTTACGGGCATACCGGGGAGCTGTTTTTT CASSYGHTGELFF
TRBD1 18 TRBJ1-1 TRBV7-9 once TGTGCCAGCAGCTTAGTAATTACGACAGGGTTGAGGGACACTGAAGCTTTCTTT CASSLVITTGLRDTEAFF
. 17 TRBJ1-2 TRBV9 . TGTGCCAGCAGCGGGCTTTTGGGAGATACCCAACTCTATGGCTACACCTTC CASSGLLGDTQLYGYTF
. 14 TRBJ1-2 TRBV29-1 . TGCAGCGTTAGGCCCGACCCCTTGGAGTATGGCTACACCTTC CSVRPDPLEYGYTF
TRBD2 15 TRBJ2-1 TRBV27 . TGTGCCAGCGAGTTCAGCGGGGGGAACGGCGATGAGCAGTTCTTC CASEFSGGNGDEQFF
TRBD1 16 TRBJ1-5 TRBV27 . TGTGCCAGCAGAATCACACAGGGGGGGAGCAATCAGCCCCAGCATTTT CASRITQGGSNQPQHF
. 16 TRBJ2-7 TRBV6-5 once TGTGCCAGCAGTTACTCGATTGGTGGAGAAACCTACGAGCAGTACTTC CASSYSIGGETYEQYF